What follows are 27 T cell receptor beta chains derived from one specimen sequenced in a study of T cells after somatic rescue of genetic block (TCRdb year 2020). Libraries were constructed by the immunoSEQ multiplex PCR assay. TCRdb obtained this table from immuneACCESS and retained in-frame rearrangements with V and J assigned. These tables miss some clones; where compared with another copy, unresolved V genes account for less than half of the shortfall, and the remainder is unexplained. The sample includes 95,000 to 120,000 clones, with around nine tenths observed a single time. Approximately 1.3% of the sample is taken by the ten largest. The sample consisted of peripheral blood mononuclear cells (PBMCs). Receptor source: a young woman.

The rearrangement uses TRBV7-3 and TRBJ2-1, with TRBD2 as a possible D gene (6 bases). In germline, CDR1 is SGHTA, CDR2 FQGTGA. The CDR3 extends over 13 amino acids. The ends were cut back, 5 bases at V and 4 bases at J, with 9 bases in the middle. The CDR3 loop reads CASSPGGYNEQFF. For the CDR3, the DNA is TGTGCCAGCAGCCCCGGGGGATACAATGAGCAGTTCTTC.

This clone has a single count. The CDR3 bases are TGTGCCAGTAGCCCGACAGGGGCCGCCCCTTACGAGCAGTACTTC. Translation: CASSPTGAAPYEQYF. The rearrangement links TRBV19 to TRBJ2-7; 8 bases are shared with TRBD1. Germline values: CDR1 LNHDA, CDR2 SQIVND (reference sequence). Unmatched junction bases numbered 11, after V lost 6 bases and J lost 4 bases. The CDR3 is made up of 15 amino acids. Complete variable domain (other parts from reference TRBV19 and TRBJ2-7): DGGITQSPKYLFRKEGQNVTLSCEQNLNHDAMYWYRQDPGQGLRLIYYSQIVNDFQKGDIAEGYSVSREKKESFPLTVTSAQKNPTAFYLCASSPTGAAPYEQYFGPGTRLTVT.

V is TRBV5-4 and J is TRBJ2-7; no reliable D call. This CDR3 has 15 amino acids. CDR1 SGHNT and CDR2 YYREEE come from the germline V gene (reference sequence). V was clipped by 4 bases and J by 2 bases, with 16 bases between them. The CDR3 bases are TGTGCCAGCAGCGTGCTCCAGGACCCAACCTACGAGCAGTACTTC. Translation: CASSVLQDPTYEQYF.

This chain connects TRBV7-2 to TRBJ2-5; 12 bases align to TRBD1. This CDR3 has 16 amino acids. Trimming cost V 2 bases and J 5 bases; bases outside gene matches: 6. The germline gives CDR1 SGHTA, CDR2 FQGNSA. The CDR3 is CASSLRGDRGLETQYF. The CDR3 DNA is TGTGCCAGCAGCTTAAGGGGGGACAGGGGGCTTGAGACCCAGTACTTC.

The chain couples TRBV30 to TRBJ1-1, with 8 bases fitting TRBD1. Germline V lookup: CDR1 GTSNPN, CDR2 SVGIG (reference sequence). The CDR3 consists of 13 residues. J was trimmed by 1 base and V by 4 bases; bases with no gene match: 2. Written as DNA, the CDR3 is TGTGCCTGGAATGACAGGGGGAACACTGAAGCTTTCTTT. Amino acid sequence: CAWNDRGNTEAFF.

Here the CDR3 reads CASSLGQVYTEAFF. In nucleotides, the CDR3 is TGTGCCAGCAGCTTAGGACAGGTATACACTGAAGCTTTCTTT. This chain joins TRBV13 and TRBJ1-1; D possibly corresponds to TRBD1 (5 bases). CDR3 length equals 14 residues. Germline V gene data show CDR1 as PRHDT and CDR2 as FYEKMQ (reference sequence). Trimming removed 0 bases at V and 3 bases at J, with 8 bases between.

The chain employs TRBV5-1 and TRBJ1-1, with TRBD1 identical over 8 bases. From germline, CDR1 is SGHRS and CDR2 YFSETQ. V lost 2 bases to trimming and J lost 4 bases; unmatched junction nucleotides: 4. The length of the CDR3 is 14 residues. Here the CDR3 reads CASSFGQGSTEAFF. The DNA for the CDR3 is TGCGCCAGCAGCTTCGGACAGGGAAGCACTGAAGCTTTCTTT.

V usage is TRBV14 and J usage is TRBJ1-5; D perhaps matches TRBD1 (6 bases). The germline V gene has CDR1 SGHDN and CDR2 FVKESK. The CDR3 is 16 residues long. Trimming shortened V by 5 bases and J by 7 bases, and 21 bases separated the two germline ends. The CDR3 spells CASSTTGTTLGQPQHF. CDR3 nucleotides: TGTGCCAGCAGCACTACCGGGACAACTCTCGGGCAGCCCCAGCATTTT.

The chain joins TRBV6-1 to TRBJ1-5, with 7 bases that match TRBD1. The CDR3 extends over 14 amino acids. J gave up 2 bases and V 7 bases, and 5 bases lay outside the gene matches. Germline V lookup: CDR1 MNHNS, CDR2 SASEGT. CDR3 DNA sequence: TGTGCCAGCACCAGGGGGTACGGCAATCAGCCCCAGCATTTT. As protein: CASTRGYGNQPQHF.

The gene calls are TRBV6-1 and TRBJ1-3, with 7 bases lining up with TRBD1. The ends lost 8 bases at V and 4 bases at J; junction bases unmatched: 8. Germline V gene lookup returns CDR1 MNHNS and CDR2 SASEGT. This CDR3 is built from 14 residues. The CDR3 sequence: CASALSDRGNTIYF. Here the CDR3 DNA reads TGTGCCAGCGCCTTATCGGACAGGGGAAACACCATATATTTT.

This chain uses TRBV2 with TRBJ1-1; TRBD1 is a possible D gene (5 bases). Per the germline V gene, CDR1 is SNHLY and CDR2 is FYNNEI. The CDR3 consists of 14 residues. Trimming removed 6 bases at V and 0 bases at J, with 11 bases between. The CDR3, as DNA: TGTGCCAGCAGCCCGGGACCCATGAACACTGAAGCTTTCTTT. Translation: CASSPGPMNTEAFF.

The rearrangement uses TRBV29-1 and TRBJ1-2; 8 bases align to TRBD1. V trimming: 7 bases; J trimming: 4 bases; junction bases outside the gene matches: 8. The CDR3 runs 13 residues. Germline V CDR1 and CDR2: SQVTM, ANQGSEA. Here the CDR3 reads CSAHGQGGYGYTF. Written as DNA, the CDR3 is TGCAGCGCTCATGGACAGGGCGGCTATGGCTACACCTTC.

The chain links TRBV4-3 to TRBJ2-1; the D is unclear. The V end was cut by 0 bases, the J end by 0 bases, with 12 bases between. The CDR3 spans 17 residues. Germline V gene sequence: CDR1 LGHNA, CDR2 YSLEER. CDR3 nucleotide sequence: TGCGCCAGCAGCCAAGACTCCCTCAGGAGCTCCTACAATGAGCAGTTCTTC. This gives the protein CASSQDSLRSSYNEQFF.

This clone showed up just a few times. V usage is TRBV6-1 and J usage is TRBJ1-1; TRBD1 matches at 7 bases. Losses at the gene ends were 5 bases for V and 6 bases for J; bases not matched to a gene: 6. Germline V gene sequence: CDR1 MNHNS, CDR2 SASEGT. The CDR3 covers 13 residues. The CDR3 region is CASSHTGEAEAFF. The CDR3 region has the DNA TGTGCCAGCAGTCATACAGGGGAGGCTGAAGCTTTCTTT.

This clone was detected a few times. This chain connects TRBV30 to TRBJ1-1; no clear D. Germline V CDR1 and CDR2: GTSNPN, SVGIG (reference sequence). Trimming shortened V by 4 bases and J by 0 bases, and 6 bases separated the two germline ends. CDR3 length: 12 residues. This chain's CDR3 is CAWTVVNTEAFF. The CDR3, as DNA: TGTGCCTGGACAGTGGTGAACACTGAAGCTTTCTTT. Complete variable domain (other parts from reference TRBV30 and TRBJ1-1): SQTIHQWPATLVQPVGSPLSLECTVEGTSNPNLYWYRQAAGRGLQLLFYSVGIGQISSEVPQNLSASRPQDRQFILSSKKLLLSDSGFYLCAWTVVNTEAFFGQGTRLTVV.

This chain links TRBV2 with TRBJ1-1; the D gene is possibly TRBD1 (5 bases). There are 14 residues in the CDR3. Germline CDR1 and CDR2: SNHLY and FYNNEI. With 0 bases removed from V and 4 bases from J, the gap between germline ends came to 9 bases. The CDR3: CASSEAREATEAFF. The CDR3 DNA sequence: TGTGCCAGCAGTGAAGCCAGGGAGGCCACTGAAGCTTTCTTT.

The chain joins TRBV30 to TRBJ1-6; 7 nucleotides line up with TRBD1. This CDR3 has 15 amino acids. CDR1 is GTSNPN, CDR2 SVGIG, per germline (reference sequence). J lost 4 bases, V lost 2 bases, and 5 bases had no gene match. The CDR3 reads CAWSREGAYNSPLHF. CDR3 nucleotides: TGTGCCTGGAGTAGGGAGGGGGCTTATAATTCACCCCTCCACTTT.

This chain's CDR3 is CASSLSVNSYEQYF. In DNA, the CDR3 is TGTGCCAGCAGCTTATCAGTGAACTCCTACGAGCAGTACTTC. The genes are TRBV7-3 and TRBJ2-7; D not resolved. CDR3 size: 14 residues. The germline V gene has CDR1 SGHTA and CDR2 FQGTGA. With 2 bases removed from V and 0 bases from J, the gap between germline ends came to 8 bases. The full variable domain, its missing parts supplied by reference TRBV7-3 and TRBJ2-7, is GAGVSQTPSNKVTEKGKYVELRCDPISGHTALYWYRQSLGQGPEFLIYFQGTGAADDSGLPNDRFFAVRPEGSVSTLKIQRTERGDSAVYLCASSLSVNSYEQYFGPGTRLTVT.

The gene calls are TRBV7-9 and TRBJ1-6; D is unclear. CDR3 length: 16 amino acids. The V end was cut by 5 bases, the J end by 0 bases, with 11 bases between. CDR1 is SEHNR and CDR2 is FQNEAQ in the germline V gene (reference sequence). The CDR3 region has the DNA TGTGCCAGCAGCACGAGGGCAGGCTCCTATAATTCACCCCTCCACTTT. It specifies CASSTRAGSYNSPLHF.

The V gene is TRBV15, the J gene TRBJ1-4; 10 positions agree with TRBD1. CDR3 size: 14 residues. With V trimmed by 6 bases and J by 10 bases, 8 bases remained unmatched. Germline values: CDR1 LNHNV, CDR2 YYDKDF (reference sequence). The chain's CDR3 is CATRPGQGNGKLFF. In DNA form, the CDR3 reads TGTGCCACCAGGCCGGGACAGGGGAACGGAAAACTGTTTTTT.

V and J are TRBV5-1 and TRBJ1-1; tentative D call: TRBD1 (6 bases). The CDR3 runs 15 residues. The germline CDR1 and CDR2 sequences are SGHRS and YFSETQ. The germline V and J ends were trimmed by 4 bases and 3 bases, with 16 bases remaining between them. In nucleotides, the CDR3 is TGCGCCAGCAGCACCCCGGGGGGGGCGGACACTGAAGCTTTCTTT. Its translation is CASSTPGGADTEAFF.

The chain is built from TRBV2 and TRBJ1-1; no clear D gene. The CDR3 extends over 15 amino acids. Between the trimmed V and J ends, which lost 6 bases and 1 base, there was a span of 15 bases. Germline V gene lookup returns CDR1 SNHLY and CDR2 FYNNEI. CDR3 nucleotides: TGTGCCAGCAGCGAAATCGGGGTAGGGAACACTGAAGCTTTCTTT. It specifies CASSEIGVGNTEAFF.

The chain joins TRBV5-4 to TRBJ1-1; D remains unclear. The V end lost 0 bases, the J end lost 3 bases, and 6 bases lay between the germline ends. The germline CDR1 and CDR2 sequences are SGHNT and YYREEE (reference sequence). The CDR3 extends over 13 amino acids. In DNA form, the CDR3 reads TGTGCCAGCAGCTTGGTAATCGACACTGAAGCTTTCTTT. It specifies CASSLVIDTEAFF.

The J gene is TRBJ1-5, the V gene TRBV28; no firm D call. The V gene lost 3 bases and the J gene lost 10 bases, with 19 bases spanning the gap. The CDR3 loop spans 15 amino acids. Germline lookup yields CDR1 MDHEN and CDR2 SYDVKM. The CDR3 protein is CASSFRRRLSYPQHF. The CDR3 DNA is TGTGCCAGCAGTTTCCGTAGACGGCTTAGCTATCCCCAGCATTTT.

This chain links TRBV7-2 with TRBJ1-2, with a tentative D call TRBD1 (5 bases). This CDR3 has 13 amino acids. The ends were cut back, 0 bases at V and 10 bases at J, with 12 bases in the middle. The germline V gene has CDR1 SGHTA and CDR2 FQGNSA. CDR3 coding DNA: TGTGCCAGCAGCTTAGCATGGGGAGGGGACTACACCTTC. Amino acid sequence: CASSLAWGGDYTF.

The chain is built from TRBV5-1 and TRBJ2-7, with TRBD1 matching over 10 bases. CDR3 length equals 16 residues. The germline CDR1 and CDR2 sequences are SGHRS and YFSETQ. V lost 6 bases and J lost 5; bases outside the gene matches: 14. CDR3 in amino acids: CASKPSSGQGRDEQYF. In DNA, the CDR3 is TGCGCCAGCAAACCTTCTTCGGGACAGGGGAGGGACGAGCAGTACTTC.

This rearrangement joins TRBV23-1 to TRBJ1-3; TRBD1 might be the D (6 bases). TRBV23-1 is known as an ORF, though its function is uncertain. V was clipped by 7 bases and J by 2 bases, with 12 bases between them. The CDR3 consists of 14 residues. The CDR3 spells CASKGRGAGNTIYF. The DNA of the CDR3 is TGCGCCAGCAAGGGGAGGGGGGCTGGAAACACCATATATTTT.